The rows below give T cell receptor beta chains drawn from one sample of a study of human T cells and chemical hapten exposure. MiXCR, run by TCRdb on the RACE reads, gives a single entry per CDR3 protein. The sample consists of 35,000 to 50,000 distinct CDR3 sequences, about 10% of them appearing once. The input for sequencing was whole blood, taken in connection with sensitization to the hapten diphenylcyclopropenone (DPC). The receptors come from a young man with alopecia areata. Some clones in this sample may be carry-over from other donors' samples. The CDR3 runs from the conserved cysteine through the conserved F or W. The D gene is left open where the match is weak. Clone size is stated in some rows and not others, as once, few, many or a class when expanded.

cdr3_aa cdr3_nt j_call v_call clone_size d_call
CASSSQLRAYEQYF TGTGCCAGCAGCTCCCAACTTAGAGCCTACGAGCAGTACTTC TRBJ2-7 TRBV7-6 many -
CSVAGQGFRELFF TGCAGCGTCGCCGGGCAGGGGTTCCGGGAGCTGTTTTTT TRBJ2-2 TRBV29-1 - -
CASSSGQGQQETQYF TGTGCCAGCAGCTCCGGACAGGGGCAGCAAGAGACCCAGTACTTC TRBJ2-5 TRBV7-7 few TRBD1
CATASTGSGANVLTF TGTGCCACCGCATCGACTGGCTCTGGGGCCAACGTCCTGACTTTC TRBJ2-6 TRBV19 - -
CASSSPGTSGGANTGELFF TGTGCCAGCAGTTCCCCCGGGACTAGCGGGGGAGCGAACACCGGGGAGCTGTTTTTT TRBJ2-2 TRBV6-5 - TRBD2
CASSLMGGVGNNSPLHF TGTGCCAGCAGCCTAATGGGGGGGGTCGGCAATAATTCACCCCTCCACTTT TRBJ1-6 TRBV3-1 many -
CSWAVDNEQFF TGCAGCTGGGCAGTCGACAATGAGCAGTTCTTC TRBJ2-1 TRBV20-1 - -
CASSERGYEQYF TGCGCCAGCAGCGAGCGAGGGTACGAGCAGTACTTC TRBJ2-7 TRBV10-2 few -
CASSLFRGRLNTEAFF TGTGCCAGCAGCTTATTCCGGGGCAGATTGAACACTGAAGCTTTCTTT TRBJ1-1 TRBV13 - -
CSAQTGRSTDTQYF TGCAGCGCTCAGACAGGGCGTAGCACAGATACGCAGTATTTT TRBJ2-3 TRBV29-1 few TRBD1
CASSLRQNYGYTF TGCGCCAGCAGCTTGAGGCAGAACTATGGCTACACCTTC TRBJ1-2 TRBV5-1 many -
CASRAPETNTEAFF TGTGCCAGCAGAGCACCCGAAACTAACACTGAAGCTTTCTTT TRBJ1-1 TRBV5-4 many -
CASSPSGSAEKLFF TGTGCCAGCTCACCGTCAGGCAGTGCGGAAAAACTGTTTTTT TRBJ1-4 TRBV18 many -
CSARPDAQTGELFF TGCAGTGCCCGACCGGATGCCCAGACCGGGGAGCTGTTTTTT TRBJ2-2 TRBV20-1 few -
CASSLNGQATDTQYF TGTGCCAGCAGCTTGAATGGTCAGGCAACAGATACGCAGTATTTT TRBJ2-3 TRBV5-6 few -
CASSLLPGGANYGYTF TGCGCCAGCAGCTTGCTCCCCGGGGGTGCTAACTATGGCTACACCTTC TRBJ1-2 TRBV5-1 - -
CSGGVSYEQYF TGCAGCGGAGGGGTATCCTACGAGCAGTACTTC TRBJ2-7 TRBV29-1 - -
CASSLDIAQTYEQYF TGTGCCAGCAGCTTAGATATAGCCCAGACCTACGAGCAGTACTTC TRBJ2-7 TRBV11-2 many -
CASSLQGRNTEAFF TGTGCCAGCAGTTTACAGGGACGGAACACTGAAGCTTTCTTT TRBJ1-1 TRBV27 many -
CAIGGMDSPLHF TGTGCCATCGGGGGGATGGATTCACCCCTCCACTTT TRBJ1-6 TRBV10-3 few -
CASSLHNDSNQPQHF TGTGCCAGCAGCTTACACAACGATAGCAATCAGCCCCAGCATTTT TRBJ1-5 TRBV7-7 many -
CASSSTGSSYGYTF TGTGCCAGCAGCTCTACAGGGTCTAGCTATGGCTACACCTTC TRBJ1-2 TRBV7-9 many -
CASSQVRGNTIYF TGTGCCAGCAGCCAAGTCCGTGGAAACACCATATATTTT TRBJ1-3 TRBV3-1 few -
CASSQLISGTYGYTF TGTGCCAGCAGCCAATTGATTTCCGGGACCTATGGCTACACCTTC TRBJ1-2 TRBV14 - -
CAWSQGQETQYF TGTGCCTGGAGTCAGGGGCAAGAGACCCAGTACTTC TRBJ2-5 TRBV30 many -
CASSLMSTDTQYF TGTGCCAGCAGCTTAATGAGCACAGATACGCAGTATTTT TRBJ2-3 TRBV7-9 many -
CASSLSPGPGTEAFF TGTGCCAGCAGCTTGTCGCCAGGTCCGGGGACTGAAGCTTTCTTT TRBJ1-1 TRBV5-6 few -
CSASGTGTTEAFF TGCAGTGCCAGTGGGACAGGGACCACTGAAGCTTTCTTT TRBJ1-1 TRBV20-1 - TRBD1
CASNLGQPSETQYF TGTGCCAGCAACCTGGGACAGCCGTCCGAGACCCAGTACTTC TRBJ2-5 TRBV5-6 many TRBD1